The rows below give T cell receptor beta chains drawn from one sample of a study of blood T cell repertoires in COVID-19. Libraries were prepared by immunoSEQ multiplex PCR; TCRdb keeps only in-frame clonotypes and omits some of them. The table lists more than 55,000 clones, approximately 87% of them singletons. Input material: peripheral blood. Receptors originate from a man aged 50 or older with active COVID-19. The CDR3 runs from the conserved cysteine through the conserved F or W. The size entry is marked missing in some rows and otherwise reads once, few, many or a size class.

size,J,V,CDR3
once,TRBJ2-7,TRBV4-1,CASSLRTGAYEQYF
once,TRBJ2-3,TRBV19,CASRKRQGWADTQYF
NA,TRBJ2-5,TRBV18,CASSIGTEETQYF
NA,TRBJ2-5,TRBV7-6,CASSHPARQETQYF
NA,TRBJ2-2,TRBV7-2,CASSLGAGEGGELFF
NA,TRBJ1-2,TRBV6-5,CASSYQDRASGYTF
NA,TRBJ2-7,TRBV2,CASRRESDEQYF
NA,TRBJ2-5,TRBV9,CASSGSPRETQYF
NA,TRBJ2-1,TRBV9,CASSPRWEVRTNEQFF
NA,TRBJ2-7,TRBV28,CASSSTGGPYEQYF
NA,TRBJ2-7,TRBV5-4,CASSYQTGSYEQYF
NA,TRBJ2-1,TRBV3-1/TRBV3-2,CASSHPMRQGNEQFF
NA,TRBJ2-1,TRBV7-3,CASSLTGASYNEQFF
NA,TRBJ2-3,TRBV9,CASSVGTSGGRVTDTQYF
NA,TRBJ2-2,TRBV24-1,CATSVTRTGPIGYTGELFF
few,TRBJ2-7,TRBV27,CATPDRASHEQYF
NA,TRBJ2-2,TRBV7-8,CASSLVGVAGELFF
NA,TRBJ2-1,TRBV5-1,CASSLTAGGFNEQFF
NA,TRBJ2-2,TRBV27,CASSKTIAGDPTGELFF
NA,TRBJ2-3,TRBV27,CASSRTGGDTDTQYF
NA,TRBJ2-5,TRBV18,CASSRQNQETQYF
few,TRBJ2-3,TRBV11-1,CASSLLTAGGADTQYF
few,TRBJ1-4,TRBV19,CASKTTGPPEKLFF
NA,TRBJ2-1,TRBV4-3,CASSQDPSSGGAEYNEQFF
NA,TRBJ2-3,TRBV5-1,CASSTGTSTDTQYF
NA,TRBJ2-3,TRBV27,CASSFYSSTDTQYF
NA,TRBJ1-5,TRBV6-2/TRBV6-3,CASSPNRVRQPQHF
NA,TRBJ1-6,TRBV7-9,CASSTDRKPTNSPLHF
NA,TRBJ2-7,TRBV6-2/TRBV6-3,CASSYGTGSPYEQYF
NA,TRBJ2-5,TRBV5-1,CASSLDKGARETQYF
NA,TRBJ2-7,TRBV5-4,CASSLATGFQYF
NA,TRBJ1-2,TRBV2,CASSQDYYGYTF
NA,TRBJ2-5,TRBV7-9,CASSRETGVRETQYF
once,TRBJ1-1,TRBV3-1/TRBV3-2,CASSQEARRAFF
NA,TRBJ2-7,TRBV7-2,CASSLTSGTSGFSYEQYF
few,TRBJ2-7,TRBV7-8,CASSPQLAGGNEQYF
once,TRBJ1-3,TRBV2,CASSLGQNQYSGNTIYF
NA,TRBJ2-3,TRBV11-3,CASSPEGRGDTQYF
NA,TRBJ2-2,TRBV5-1,CASSLAGGNTGELFF
NA,TRBJ2-7,TRBV5-1,CASSYSTRTYEQYF
NA,TRBJ2-2,TRBV28,CASRSTGGSGELFF
NA,TRBJ2-7,TRBV29-1,CSVVVPSGTGLKQYF
NA,TRBJ2-1,TRBV5-4,CASSFGTAYNEQFF
NA,TRBJ2-1,TRBV4-2,CASSQDPGDNEQFF
NA,TRBJ1-3,TRBV5-1,CASSLARSFGNTIYF
NA,TRBJ2-7,TRBV6-2/TRBV6-3,CASSYLSSTNYEQYF
few,TRBJ1-5,TRBV7-2,CASSLEFGGHQPQHF
NA,TRBJ1-5,TRBV27,CASRRTGVQPQHF
NA,TRBJ1-6,TRBV7-9,CASSLLQGYSPLHF
NA,TRBJ2-1,TRBV6-5,CASGLAVSYNEQFF
NA,TRBJ2-1,TRBV7-8,CASSLGLAGAEQFF
NA,TRBJ2-7,TRBV7-2,CASSQVLAGGSEQYF
NA,TRBJ1-5,TRBV2,CASSEDGRGNQPQHF